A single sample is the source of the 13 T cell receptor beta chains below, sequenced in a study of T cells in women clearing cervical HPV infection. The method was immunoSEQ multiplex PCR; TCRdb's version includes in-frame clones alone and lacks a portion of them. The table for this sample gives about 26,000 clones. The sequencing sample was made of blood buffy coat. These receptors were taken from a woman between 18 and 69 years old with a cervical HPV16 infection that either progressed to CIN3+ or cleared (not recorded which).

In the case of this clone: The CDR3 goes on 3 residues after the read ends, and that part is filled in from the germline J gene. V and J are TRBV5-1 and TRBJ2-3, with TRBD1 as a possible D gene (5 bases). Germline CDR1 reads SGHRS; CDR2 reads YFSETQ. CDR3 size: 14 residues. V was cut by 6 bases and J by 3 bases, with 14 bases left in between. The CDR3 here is CASKPGQGTDTQYF. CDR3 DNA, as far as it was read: TGCGCCAGCAAACCGGGCCAGGGAACAGATACG.

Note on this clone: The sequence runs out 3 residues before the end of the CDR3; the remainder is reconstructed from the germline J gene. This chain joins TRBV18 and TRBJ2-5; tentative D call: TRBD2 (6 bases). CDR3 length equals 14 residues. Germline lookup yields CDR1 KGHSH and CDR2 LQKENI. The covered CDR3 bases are TGTGCCAGCTCACCAGCGGGGCGCCCCGAAACC. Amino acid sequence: CASSPAGRPET. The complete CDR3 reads CASSPAGRPETQYF.

CDR3 region: CASSPQAIPNTEAFF. The CDR3 DNA, read in part, is TGTGCCAGCAGCCCCCAGGCGATCCCGAACACTGAA. This chain links TRBV12-3 or TRBV12-4 with TRBJ1-1; unclear D gene. The read ends 3 residues before the CDR3 terminus; that terminus is restored from the germline J gene. The CDR3 consists of 15 residues. V lost 6 bases and J 1 base, leaving 15 bases between the germline ends.

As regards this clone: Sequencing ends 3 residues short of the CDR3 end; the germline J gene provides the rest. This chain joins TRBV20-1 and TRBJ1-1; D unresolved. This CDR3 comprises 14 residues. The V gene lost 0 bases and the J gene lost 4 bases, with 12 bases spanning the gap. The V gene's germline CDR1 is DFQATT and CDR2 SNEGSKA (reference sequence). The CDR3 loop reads CSARETHSTTEAFF. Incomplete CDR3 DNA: TGCAGTGCTAGAGAGACTCATTCAACCACTGAA.

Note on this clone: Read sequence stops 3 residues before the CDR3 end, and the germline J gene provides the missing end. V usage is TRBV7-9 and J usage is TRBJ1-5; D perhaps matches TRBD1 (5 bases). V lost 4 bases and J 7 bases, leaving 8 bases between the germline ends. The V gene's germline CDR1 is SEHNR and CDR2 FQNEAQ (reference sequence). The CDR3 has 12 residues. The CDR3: CASSSNRQPQHF. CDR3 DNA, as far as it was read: TGTGCCAGCAGCTCCAACAGGCAGCCC.

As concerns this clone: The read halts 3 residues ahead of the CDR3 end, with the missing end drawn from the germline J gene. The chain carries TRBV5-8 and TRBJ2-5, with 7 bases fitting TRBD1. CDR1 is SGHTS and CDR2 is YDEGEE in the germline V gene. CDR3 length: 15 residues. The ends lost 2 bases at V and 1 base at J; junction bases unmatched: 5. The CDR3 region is CASSLTGASQETQYF. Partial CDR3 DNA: TGTGCCAGCAGCTTAACAGGGGCTTCCCAAGAGACC. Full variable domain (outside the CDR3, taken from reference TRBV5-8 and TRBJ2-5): EAGVTQSPTHLIKTRGQQATLRCSPISGHTSVYWYQQALGLGLQFLLWYDEGEERNRGNFPPRFSGRQFPNYSSELNVNALELEDSALYLCASSLTGASQETQYFGPGTRLLVL.

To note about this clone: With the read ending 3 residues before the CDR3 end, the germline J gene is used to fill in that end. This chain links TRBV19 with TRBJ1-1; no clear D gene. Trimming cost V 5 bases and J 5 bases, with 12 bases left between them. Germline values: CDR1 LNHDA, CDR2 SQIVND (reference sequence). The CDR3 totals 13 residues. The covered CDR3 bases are TGTGCCAGTAGTCCCGTCCCGGGGACTGAA. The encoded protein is CASSPVPGTE. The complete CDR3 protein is CASSPVPGTEAFF.

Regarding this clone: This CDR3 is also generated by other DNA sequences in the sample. The CDR3 DNA, read in part, is TGCGCCAGCAGGGCGACAGGGGATTCTGGAAACACC. Protein: CASRATGDSGNT. The CDR3 in full is CASRATGDSGNTIYF. This chain connects TRBV5-1 to TRBJ1-3; TRBD1 agrees at 8 bases. The read ends 3 residues before the CDR3 terminus; that terminus is restored from the germline J gene. Germline values: CDR1 SGHRS, CDR2 YFSETQ. The CDR3 is 15 residues long. V shed 5 bases and J 1 base; nucleotides not matched to a gene: 5.

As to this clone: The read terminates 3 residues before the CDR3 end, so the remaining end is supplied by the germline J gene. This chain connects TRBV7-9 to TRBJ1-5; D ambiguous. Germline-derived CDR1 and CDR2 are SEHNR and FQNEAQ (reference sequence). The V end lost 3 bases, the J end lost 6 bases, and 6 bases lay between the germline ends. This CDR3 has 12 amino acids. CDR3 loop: CASSFTFQPQHF. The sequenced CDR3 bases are TGTGCCAGCAGCTTCACTTTTCAGCCC.

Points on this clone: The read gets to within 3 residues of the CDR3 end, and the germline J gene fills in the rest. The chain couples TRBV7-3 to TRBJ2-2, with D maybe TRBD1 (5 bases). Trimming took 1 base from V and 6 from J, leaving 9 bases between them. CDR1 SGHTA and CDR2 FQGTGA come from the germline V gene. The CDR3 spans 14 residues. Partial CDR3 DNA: TGTGCCAGCAGCTTAATGGCAGGGTCCGGGGAG. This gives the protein CASSLMAGSGE. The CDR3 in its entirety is CASSLMAGSGELFF.

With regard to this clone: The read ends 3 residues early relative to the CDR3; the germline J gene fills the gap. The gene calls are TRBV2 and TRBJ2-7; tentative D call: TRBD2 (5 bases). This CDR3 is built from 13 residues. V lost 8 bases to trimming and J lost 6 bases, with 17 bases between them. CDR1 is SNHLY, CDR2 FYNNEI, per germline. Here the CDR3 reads CASRGLASSEQYF. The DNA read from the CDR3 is TGTGCCAGCCGTGGACTGGCGTCGTCCGAG.

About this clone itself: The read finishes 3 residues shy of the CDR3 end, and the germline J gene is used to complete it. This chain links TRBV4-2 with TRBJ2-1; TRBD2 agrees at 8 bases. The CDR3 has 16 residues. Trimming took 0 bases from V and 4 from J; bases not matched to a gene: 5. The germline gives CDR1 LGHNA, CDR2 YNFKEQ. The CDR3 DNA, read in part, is TGTGCCAGCAGCCAAGAAGTAGCGGGGTTATACAATGAG. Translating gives CASSQEVAGLYNE. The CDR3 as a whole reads CASSQEVAGLYNEQFF.

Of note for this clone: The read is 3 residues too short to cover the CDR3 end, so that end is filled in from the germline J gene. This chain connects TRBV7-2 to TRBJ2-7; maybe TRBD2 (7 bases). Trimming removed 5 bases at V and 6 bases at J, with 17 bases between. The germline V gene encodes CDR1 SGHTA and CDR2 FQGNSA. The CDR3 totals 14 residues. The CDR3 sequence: CASSRGAGESEQYF. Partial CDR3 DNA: TGTGCCAGCAGCCGGGGGGCGGGGGAGAGCGAG.